Listed below are T cell receptor beta chains from one sample, sequenced in a study of T cells in Graves' hyperthyroidism and ophthalmopathy. TCRdb re-called the multiplex PCR reads with MiXCR, one entry per CDR3 protein. Counted here are around 600,000 distinct CDR3 sequences, around a sixth occurring once; the ten biggest clones make up 7.3%. Sequenced: blood. These receptors all come from a woman in her 30s with Graves' hyperthyroidism. Both conserved end residues are part of each CDR3. Fields, in order: V gene, clone size, J gene, D gene, CDR3 DNA, CDR3 protein. The D gene is left open where the match is weak. The size of a clone is reported for some rows only, either as once, few or many, or as a class for expanded clones.

TRBV15	few	TRBJ2-3	NA	TGTGCCACCAGCTTCGCAGGCACAGATACGCAGTATTTT	CATSFAGTDTQYF
TRBV18	many	TRBJ2-1	TRBD2	TGTGCCAGCTCACAGCTTAGCGGGAGCGTTCTGTACAATGAGCAGTTCTTC	CASSQLSGSVLYNEQFF
TRBV5-1	many	TRBJ2-7	TRBD1	TGCGCCAGCAGCACCGGGACAGGGGGTTACGAGCAGTACTTC	CASSTGTGGYEQYF
TRBV6-1	few	TRBJ1-5	NA	TGTGCCAGCAGCCCTGACGTCCATCAGCCCCAGCATTTT	CASSPDVHQPQHF
TRBV20-1	many	TRBJ2-2	NA	TGCAGTGCTAGAGATTCGAGGGACCCAATGGGCGGGGAGCTGTTTTTT	CSARDSRDPMGGELFF
TRBV5-1	NA	TRBJ1-6	TRBD1	TGCGCCAGCAGTCCCGGACCGGGACAGGGTATTTTTTTGGGAGATTCACCCCTCCACTTT	CASSPGPGQGIFLGDSPLHF
TRBV7-3	NA	TRBJ2-1	TRBD2	TGTGCCAGCAGCCGGGGGGACCGGGCTGTCAATGAGCAGTTCTTC	CASSRGDRAVNEQFF
TRBV2	many	TRBJ2-2	NA	TGTGCCAGCAGTACAGACGGCTACACCGGGGAGCTGTTTTTT	CASSTDGYTGELFF
TRBV28	many	TRBJ2-7	NA	TGTGCCAGCAGTTTGAAGGGGCTAGCTAGGAACGAGCAGTACTTC	CASSLKGLARNEQYF
TRBV29-1	NA	TRBJ2-5	NA	TGCAGCGTTGCCCGGGACACCCAAGAGACCCAGTACTTC	CSVARDTQETQYF
TRBV10-3	few	TRBJ1-2	NA	TGTGCCATCAGTGACGGGACGTCTGCAGGCTACACCTTC	CAISDGTSAGYTF
TRBV12-3/TRBV12-4	NA	TRBJ2-1	TRBD2	TGTGCCAGCAGTCTTCGGACTAGCGGGAGGGGCTACAATGAGCAGTTCTTC	CASSLRTSGRGYNEQFF
TRBV7-2	few	TRBJ1-3	NA	TGTGCCAGCAGCTTAGTGGGGGGAGGAAACACCATATATTTT	CASSLVGGGNTIYF
TRBV9	few	TRBJ1-1	NA	TGTGCCAGCAGCGTAGGGCAGGGGCAGAACACTGAAGCTTTCTTT	CASSVGQGQNTEAFF
TRBV6-1	NA	TRBJ2-3	NA	TGTGCCAGCAAAAGGACTCGCACAGATACGCAGTATTTT	CASKRTRTDTQYF
TRBV5-1	many	TRBJ2-1	NA	TGCGCCAGCAGCTTTCCTAGTAACGAGCAGTTCTTC	CASSFPSNEQFF
TRBV25-1	NA	TRBJ2-1	TRBD2	TGTGCCAGCAGTTCCCTAGCGGGAGGAGTTGAGCAGTTCTTC	CASSSLAGGVEQFF
TRBV6-1	many	TRBJ1-1	NA	TGTGCCAGCAGTGACGGTGTGACTGAAGCTTTCTTT	CASSDGVTEAFF
TRBV20-1	many	TRBJ2-3	TRBD1	TGCAGTGAAACAGGGGAACCAGATACGCAGTATTTT	CSETGEPDTQYF
TRBV7-3	NA	TRBJ2-1	TRBD1	TGTGCCAGCAGCTCTAGGGGGCTCGGCTACAATGAGCAGTTCTTC	CASSSRGLGYNEQFF
TRBV28	few	TRBJ2-7	TRBD2	TGTGCCAGCATCCCTAGCGGGGGTTCCTACGAGCAGTACTTC	CASIPSGGSYEQYF
TRBV30	many	TRBJ2-5	NA	TGTGCCTGGAACCCTAACCAAGAGACCCAGTACTTC	CAWNPNQETQYF
TRBV20-1	many	TRBJ2-7	NA	TGCAGTGCTAGCTCCGGGACACTGGTCGACTACGAGCAGTACTTC	CSASSGTLVDYEQYF
TRBV7-2	many	TRBJ2-7	NA	TGTGCCAGCAGCTCCGCCCTGAGGTCCTACGAGCAGTACTTC	CASSSALRSYEQYF
TRBV10-3	many	TRBJ2-7	NA	TGTGCCATCAGCCCTAGGGAGCGGGCCTACGAGCAGTACTTC	CAISPRERAYEQYF
TRBV25-1	few	TRBJ2-7	TRBD2	TGTGCCAGCAGTGCTCCCGGGACTAGCGGGTACTCCTACGAGCAGTACTTC	CASSAPGTSGYSYEQYF
TRBV10-3	few	TRBJ1-2	TRBD1	TGTGCCATCAGCCTCAGGGGGAACTATGGCTACACCTTC	CAISLRGNYGYTF
TRBV7-8	many	TRBJ2-2	NA	TGTGCCAGCGTGACCGGAATACGGGCCGGGGAGCTGTTTTTT	CASVTGIRAGELFF
TRBV12-3/TRBV12-4	many	TRBJ1-5	NA	TGTGCCAGCAGTTTCCAGGATAGCAATCAGCCCCAGCATTTT	CASSFQDSNQPQHF
TRBV7-6	NA	TRBJ2-4	NA	TGTGCCAGCAGCTTAGACTATCAAAACATTCAGTACTTC	CASSLDYQNIQYF
TRBV30	NA	TRBJ2-1	TRBD1	TGTGCCTGGGACAGGGCGGGTGGGGAGCAGTTCTTC	CAWDRAGGEQFF
TRBV10-3	NA	TRBJ2-7	NA	TGTGCCATCACCCAGGGAGGGGGTGAGCAGTACTTC	CAITQGGGEQYF
TRBV12-3/TRBV12-4	many	TRBJ2-1	TRBD2	TGTGCCAGCAGTTTCACTAGCGGGAGAGCTGGTGAGCAGTTCTTC	CASSFTSGRAGEQFF
TRBV4-1	few	TRBJ2-2	NA	TGCGCCAGCAGCCAAAAGCGGGTAGTGTCGGACACCGGGGAGCTGTTTTTT	CASSQKRVVSDTGELFF
TRBV19	few	TRBJ2-7	TRBD1	TGTGCCAGTAGTATCTCCCCGGGACAGGGCTACGAGCAGTACTTC	CASSISPGQGYEQYF
TRBV10-2	NA	TRBJ1-1	NA	TGCGCCAGCAGTGGGACGCATGAAGCTTTCTTT	CASSGTHEAFF
TRBV6-1	many	TRBJ2-1	TRBD2	TGTGCCAGCAGTGGGGTTAGGACTAGCTCGGTCCGAGGTTCCTACAATGAGCAGTTCTTC	CASSGVRTSSVRGSYNEQFF
TRBV29-1	few	TRBJ2-7	NA	TGCAGCGCTGGGGGAGGAGGGGTCTACGAGCAGTACTTC	CSAGGGGVYEQYF
TRBV6-5	NA	TRBJ2-7	NA	TGTGCCAGCAGTTACTCAGGGCGGTACGAGCAGTACTTC	CASSYSGRYEQYF
TRBV29-1	few	TRBJ2-7	TRBD1	TGCAGCGTTGAAGGACAGGGGGACGAGCAGTACTTC	CSVEGQGDEQYF
TRBV9	few	TRBJ1-2	NA	TGTGCCAGCAGCGCGGCCTCCGAGGTTGTTGGCTATGGCTACACCTTC	CASSAASEVVGYGYTF
TRBV2	once	TRBJ2-1	TRBD1	TGTGCCAGCAGAGCCGGGACAGGGGAGGATGAGCAGTTCTTC	CASRAGTGEDEQFF
TRBV20-1	NA	TRBJ2-3	TRBD2	TGCAGTGATAGGATCCCGGGACTAGCGGGAGGGGCCCGCACAGATACGCAGTATTTT	CSDRIPGLAGGARTDTQYF
TRBV27	NA	TRBJ2-7	NA	TGTGCCACCCGGGACAACAACGAGCAGTACTTC	CATRDNNEQYF